These 9 T cell receptor beta chains came from one sample sequenced in a study of glioma-infiltrating T cells. TCR alpha and beta CDR3 regions were amplified from RNA using iRepertoire nested multiplex PCR. Each CDR3 protein gets one entry after TCRdb re-called the multiplex PCR reads with MiXCR. The repertoire consists of about 380,000 distinct CDR3 sequences, with roughly two fifths occurring once and the leading ten covering around 12%. Sequencing was performed on glioma tissue, nonneoplastic brain tissue, or PBMCs (not recorded which). These receptors were taken from a human donor with low-grade glioma or glioblastoma, undergoing nonglioma brain surgery, or in good health (not recorded which).

To note about this clonotype: This sequence may be a read error, since a much larger clone differs from it by one base. The rearrangement uses TRBV6-1 and TRBJ2-3; D is ambiguous. Trimming pared 5 bases from V and 3 bases from J, leaving 12 bases between. This CDR3 is 14 amino acids long. Germline CDR1 and CDR2: MNHNS and SASEGT. CDR3 loop: CASSPALETDTQYF. The CDR3 nucleotides read TGTGCCAGCAGTCCCGCCCTTGAGACAGATACGCAGTATTTT.

This clonotype was found many times. This chain connects TRBV27 to TRBJ2-5; 7 nucleotides line up with TRBD1. V gave up 4 bases and J gave up 4 bases; unmatched junction bases: 3. In germline, CDR1 is MNHEY, CDR2 SMNVEV (reference sequence). The CDR3 extends over 13 amino acids. The CDR3 protein is CASSYTGVETQYF. The DNA of the CDR3 is TGTGCCAGCAGTTATACAGGGGTAGAGACCCAGTACTTC.

The count of this clonotype is one. A single base separates this from a much larger clone, so it may be a read error. The CDR3 DNA follows: TGTGCCAGCGTACAAGACAGGCTTAATCGGCCCCAGCATTTT. Translating it yields CASVQDRLNRPQHF. The gene calls are TRBV2 and TRBJ1-5, with a tentative D call TRBD1 (6 bases). This CDR3 is built from 14 residues. Germline CDR1 SNHLY, CDR2 FYNNEI.

Concerning this clonotype itself: This may stem from a read error, because a much larger clone lies one nucleotide away. The chain joins TRBV20-1 to TRBJ2-1, with 7 nucleotides matching TRBD2. The junction had 6 bases not matched to a gene; V was cut back by 3 bases and J by 1 base. The germline CDR1 and CDR2 sequences are DFQATT and SNEGSKA (reference sequence). This CDR3 has 15 amino acids. The CDR3 sequence is CSARALAVSYNEQFF. The CDR3 DNA follows: TGCAGTGCTAGGGCCCTAGCGGTGTCCTACAATGAGCAGTTCTTC.

This clonotype was observed a handful of times. The chain recombines TRBV28 with TRBJ2-7; TRBD2 agrees at 11 bases. The trim removed 1 base at V and 9 bases at J, leaving 11 bases unmatched. CDR1 MDHEN and CDR2 SYDVKM come from the germline V gene. The CDR3 contains 16 residues. The CDR3 here is CASSLLTSGILRVQYF. CDR3 sequence (DNA): TGTGCCAGCAGTTTATTGACTAGCGGGATTTTACGTGTGCAGTACTTC.

This clonotype was seen only a few times. This chain connects TRBV7-2 to TRBJ1-2, with TRBD1 as a possible D gene (6 bases). CDR3 length: 13 amino acids. V was cut by 5 bases and J by 5 bases, with 12 bases left in between. Germline V gene lookup returns CDR1 SGHTA and CDR2 FQGNSA. The CDR3 spells CASSLGQRYGYTF. The CDR3, as DNA: TGTGCCAGCAGCCTTGGACAGAGATATGGCTACACCTTC.

This clonotype has just a few counts. This chain connects TRBV27 to TRBJ2-7; D is unclear. In germline, CDR1 is MNHEY, CDR2 SMNVEV (reference sequence). V was trimmed by 8 bases and J by 0 bases, leaving 17 bases between them. The CDR3 sequence is 15 residues long. DNA for the CDR3: TGTGCCAGCGGTCCTGTAGGGTTTTCCTCCTACGAGCAGTACTTC. Translating gives CASGPVGFSSYEQYF.

The V and J genes are TRBV29-1 and TRBJ2-7; D not resolved. The germline V gene has CDR1 SQVTM and CDR2 ANQGSEA. This CDR3 region has 12 residues. Trimming cost V 4 bases and J 3 bases, with 10 bases left between them. CDR3 DNA: TGCAGCGTTGCTCAAGGAAACTACGAGCAGTACTTC. This sequence encodes CSVAQGNYEQYF.

The chain couples TRBV29-1 to TRBJ2-1, with D maybe TRBD2 (6 bases). This CDR3 region has 13 residues. Between the trimmed V and J ends, which lost 8 bases and 9 bases, there was a span of 20 bases. Germline V CDR1 and CDR2: SQVTM, ANQGSEA. CDR3 DNA: TGCAGCACGGTCGGAGGGTACGTTAGTGAGCAGTTCTTC. Translating it yields CSTVGGYVSEQFF.